The 12 T cell receptor beta chains below all came from one sample that was sequenced in a study of T cell changes during pregnancy in multiple sclerosis. Libraries were prepared by immunoSEQ multiplex PCR; TCRdb keeps only in-frame clonotypes and omits some of them. The sample holds about 60,000 clones, around 90% seen once. The sample consisted of CD4+ T cells from peripheral blood mononuclear cells, taken after pregnancy. These TCRs come from a female donor in good health, enrolled as a control in a pregnancy study.

This clone was counted only a few times. This rearrangement joins TRBV30 to TRBJ1-1, with a weak D call TRBD1 (5 bases). Germline V gene sequence: CDR1 GTSNPN, CDR2 SVGIG (reference sequence). Trimming pared 4 bases from V and 0 bases from J, leaving 9 bases between. This CDR3 has 13 residues. The CDR3 reads CAWTRGVNTEAFF. The CDR3 DNA follows: TGTGCCTGGACCCGGGGGGTGAACACTGAAGCTTTCTTT.

The V call is TRBV4-2, the J call TRBJ1-1; 9 bases are shared with TRBD1. The CDR3 is 15 residues long. Germline CDR1 and CDR2: LGHNA and YNFKEQ. V lost 1 base and J lost 5; bases outside the gene matches: 5. CDR3 region: CASSQVDRGVTEAFF. The CDR3 DNA reads TGTGCCAGCAGCCAAGTAGACAGGGGGGTTACTGAAGCTTTCTTT.

V is TRBV4-2 and J is TRBJ2-5; TRBD2 aligns across 9 bases. V dropped 5 bases and J dropped 2; count of bases not matched to a gene: 12. Germline V gene lookup returns CDR1 LGHNA and CDR2 YNFKEQ. The CDR3 covers 17 residues. CDR3 in DNA: TGTGCCAGCAGCGATTCCCTAAAGCGGGGGGATCAAGAGACCCAGTACTTC. It specifies CASSDSLKRGDQETQYF.

The J gene is TRBJ1-3, the V gene TRBV7-2; the D is unclear. The CDR3 consists of 18 residues. Germline assignment: CDR1 SGHTA and CDR2 FQGNSA. V lost 1 base and J lost 1, with 17 bases in between. The CDR3 DNA is TGTGCCAGCAGCTTAGTCCCGTTGGGCCAAGGTTCTGGAAACACCATATATTTT. Translating it yields CASSLVPLGQGSGNTIYF.

This clone was observed a few times. Other DNA sequences in this sample translate to the same CDR3. The rearrangement links TRBV30 to TRBJ2-7; the D is unclear. The CDR3 has 13 residues. Trimming took 0 bases from V and 3 from J, leaving 9 bases between them. Germline-derived CDR1 and CDR2 are GTSNPN and SVGIG (reference sequence). The CDR3 DNA reads TGTGCCTGGAGTGTATCCCTGTACTACGAGCAGTACTTC. Its protein product is CAWSVSLYYEQYF.

The chain has TRBV6-6 and TRBJ1-6, with D perhaps matching TRBD1 (5 bases). The V gene's germline CDR1 is MNHNY and CDR2 SVGAGI (reference sequence). The V end lost 0 bases, the J end lost 6 bases, and 12 bases lay between the germline ends. The CDR3 has 16 residues. CDR3: CASSYSPGLSNSPLHF. The DNA of the CDR3 is TGTGCCAGCAGTTACTCCCCAGGGTTAAGTAATTCACCCCTCCACTTT.

This chain uses TRBV5-1 with TRBJ2-2; TRBD2 aligns across 9 bases. CDR3 length equals 16 residues. The germline V gene has CDR1 SGHRS and CDR2 YFSETQ. The V and J ends lost 0 bases and 0 bases, in that order; junction bases with no gene match: 0. The CDR3 DNA is TGCGCCAGCAGCTTGGTAGCGGGGGCGAACACCGGGGAGCTGTTTTTT. Encoded protein: CASSLVAGANTGELFF.

V usage is TRBV5-5 and J usage is TRBJ2-2; 7 bases line up with TRBD1. CDR3 size: 17 residues. J gave up 1 base and V 0 bases, and 6 bases lay outside the gene matches. Germline values: CDR1 SGHKS, CDR2 YYEKEE (reference sequence). The CDR3 loop reads CASSLVIGTENTGELFF. CDR3 in DNA: TGTGCCAGCAGCTTGGTTATAGGGACAGAGAACACCGGGGAGCTGTTTTTT. Filled out from reference TRBV5-5 and TRBJ2-2, the complete variable domain reads DAGVTQSPTHLIKTRGQQVTLRCSPISGHKSVSWYQQVLGQGPQFIFQYYEKEERGRGNFPDRFSARQFPNYSSELNVNALLLGDSALYLCASSLVIGTENTGELFFGEGSRLTVL.

This sequence joins TRBV5-1 and TRBJ1-2, with a possible D match to TRBD1 (6 bases). The V and J ends lost 0 bases and 6 bases respectively, with 12 bases between them. This CDR3 is 14 amino acids long. Germline V gives CDR1 SGHRS, CDR2 YFSETQ. Written as DNA, the CDR3 is TGCGCCAGCAGCTTGGTCGGGCAGGGGAATGGCTACACCTTC. Translating it yields CASSLVGQGNGYTF.

This clone turned up a few times. The J gene is TRBJ1-1, the V gene TRBV9; no clear D. CDR1 and CDR2 (germline): SGDLS, YYNGEE. V lost 7 bases and J 5 bases, leaving 12 bases between the germline ends. The CDR3 is 12 amino acids. The CDR3 region is CASSPISTEAFF. Written as DNA, the CDR3 is TGTGCCAGCTCTCCGATCAGTACTGAAGCTTTCTTT.

The CDR3 here is CASSTPGEQYF. CDR3 sequence (DNA): TGTGCCAGCAGTACCCCCGGGGAGCAGTACTTC. The J gene is TRBJ2-7, the V gene TRBV6-1; D uncertain. Germline assignment: CDR1 MNHNS and CDR2 SASEGT. This CDR3 comprises 11 residues. Trimming pared 5 bases from V and 7 bases from J, leaving 9 bases between.

The V and J genes are TRBV6-6 and TRBJ1-1; a weak D match, TRBD1 (6 bases). The CDR3 covers 14 residues. Deletions cut 5 bases from V and 5 bases from J, with 15 bases between. The germline gives CDR1 MNHNY, CDR2 SVGAGI (reference sequence). The CDR3 sequence is CASSATTGTTEAFF. CDR3 bases: TGTGCCAGCAGTGCTACCACCGGGACAACTGAAGCTTTCTTT.